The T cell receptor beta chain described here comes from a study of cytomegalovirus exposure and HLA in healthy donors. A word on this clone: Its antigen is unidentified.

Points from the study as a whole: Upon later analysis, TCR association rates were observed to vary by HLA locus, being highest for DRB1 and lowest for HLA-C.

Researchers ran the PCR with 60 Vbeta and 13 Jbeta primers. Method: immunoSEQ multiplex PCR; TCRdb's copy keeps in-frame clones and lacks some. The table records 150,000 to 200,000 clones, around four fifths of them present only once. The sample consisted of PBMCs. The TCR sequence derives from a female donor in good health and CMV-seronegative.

CDR3 sequence: CASSYQGNQETQYF. CDR3 nucleotides: TGTGCCAGCAGCTATCAGGGAAACCAAGAGACCCAGTACTTC. The V and J genes are TRBV7-2 and TRBJ2-5; the D gene is possibly TRBD1 (5 bases). CDR3 size: 14 residues. Trimming removed 4 bases at V and 0 bases at J, with 9 bases between. The germline gives CDR1 SGHTA, CDR2 FQGNSA.